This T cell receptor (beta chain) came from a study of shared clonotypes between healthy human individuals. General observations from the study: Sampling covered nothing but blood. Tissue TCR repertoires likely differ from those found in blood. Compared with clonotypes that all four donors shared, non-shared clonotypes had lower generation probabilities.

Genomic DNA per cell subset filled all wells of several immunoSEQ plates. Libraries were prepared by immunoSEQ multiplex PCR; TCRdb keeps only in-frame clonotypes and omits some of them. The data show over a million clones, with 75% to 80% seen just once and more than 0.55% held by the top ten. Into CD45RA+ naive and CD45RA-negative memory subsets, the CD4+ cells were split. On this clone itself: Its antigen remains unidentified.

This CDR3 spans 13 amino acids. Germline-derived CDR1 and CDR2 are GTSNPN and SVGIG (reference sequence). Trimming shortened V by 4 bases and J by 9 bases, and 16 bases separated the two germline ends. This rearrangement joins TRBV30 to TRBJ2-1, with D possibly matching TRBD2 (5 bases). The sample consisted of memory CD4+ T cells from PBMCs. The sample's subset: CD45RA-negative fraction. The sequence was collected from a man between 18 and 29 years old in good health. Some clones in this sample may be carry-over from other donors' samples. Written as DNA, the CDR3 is TGTGCCTGGACCCGGACTCGCGACGGTGAGCAGTTCTTC. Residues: CAWTRTRDGEQFF.